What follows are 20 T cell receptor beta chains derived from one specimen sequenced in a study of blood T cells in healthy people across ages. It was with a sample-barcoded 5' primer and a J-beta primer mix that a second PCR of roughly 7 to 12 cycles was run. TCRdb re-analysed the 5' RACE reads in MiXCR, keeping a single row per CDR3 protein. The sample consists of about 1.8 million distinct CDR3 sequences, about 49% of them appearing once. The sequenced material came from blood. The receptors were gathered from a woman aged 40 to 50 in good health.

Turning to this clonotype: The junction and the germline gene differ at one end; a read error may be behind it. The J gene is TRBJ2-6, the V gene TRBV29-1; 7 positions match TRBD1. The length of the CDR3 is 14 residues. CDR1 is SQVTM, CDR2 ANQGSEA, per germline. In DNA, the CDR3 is TGCAGCGTCGAAACAGGGGTTGGGGCCAACATCCTGACTTTC. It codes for CSVETGVGANILTF.

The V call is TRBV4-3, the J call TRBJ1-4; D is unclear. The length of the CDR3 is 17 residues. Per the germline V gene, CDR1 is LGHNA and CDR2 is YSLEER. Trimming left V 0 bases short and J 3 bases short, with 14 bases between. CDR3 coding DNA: TGCGCCAGCAGCCAAGACCCCGCTGAATACTCTAATGAAAAACTGTTTTTT. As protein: CASSQDPAEYSNEKLFF.

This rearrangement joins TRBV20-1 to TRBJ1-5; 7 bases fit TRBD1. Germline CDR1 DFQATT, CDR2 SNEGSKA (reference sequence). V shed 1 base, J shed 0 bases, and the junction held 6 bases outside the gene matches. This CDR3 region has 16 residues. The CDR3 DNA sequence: TGCAGTGCTAGAGGTCACAGGGGCTATAGCAATCAGCCCCAGCATTTT. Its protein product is CSARGHRGYSNQPQHF.

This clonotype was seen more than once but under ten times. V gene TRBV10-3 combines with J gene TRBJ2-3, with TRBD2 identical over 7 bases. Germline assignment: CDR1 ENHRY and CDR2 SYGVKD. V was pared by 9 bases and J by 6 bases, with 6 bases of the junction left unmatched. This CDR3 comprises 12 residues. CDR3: CAIGTIGDTQYF. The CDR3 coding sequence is TGTGCCATTGGGACTATCGGGGATACGCAGTATTTT.

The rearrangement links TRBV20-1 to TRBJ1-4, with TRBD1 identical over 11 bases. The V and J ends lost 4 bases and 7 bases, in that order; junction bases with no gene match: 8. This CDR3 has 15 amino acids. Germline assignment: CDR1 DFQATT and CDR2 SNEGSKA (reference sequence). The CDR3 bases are TGCAGTGCTACCTCCCGGACAGGGGGCGGTGAAAAACTGTTTTTT. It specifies CSATSRTGGGEKLFF.

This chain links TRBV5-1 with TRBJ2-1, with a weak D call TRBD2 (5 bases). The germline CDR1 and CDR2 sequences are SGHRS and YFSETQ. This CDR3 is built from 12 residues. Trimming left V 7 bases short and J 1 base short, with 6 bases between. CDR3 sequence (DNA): TGCGCCAGCGGGGAGTCCTACAATGAGCAGTTCTTC. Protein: CASGESYNEQFF.

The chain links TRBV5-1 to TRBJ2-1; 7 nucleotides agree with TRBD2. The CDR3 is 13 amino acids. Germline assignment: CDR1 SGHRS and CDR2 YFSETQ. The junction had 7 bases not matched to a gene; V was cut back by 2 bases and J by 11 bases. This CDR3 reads CASSFELLAQQFF. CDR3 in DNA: TGCGCCAGCAGCTTCGAACTACTAGCGCAGCAGTTCTTC.

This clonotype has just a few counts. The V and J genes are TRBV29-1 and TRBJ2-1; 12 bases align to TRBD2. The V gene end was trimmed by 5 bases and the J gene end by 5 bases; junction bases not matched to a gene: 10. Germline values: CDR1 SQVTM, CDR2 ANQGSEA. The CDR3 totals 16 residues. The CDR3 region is CSVLGLAGGRNNEQFF. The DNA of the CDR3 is TGCAGCGTTTTAGGGCTAGCGGGGGGGCGTAACAATGAGCAGTTCTTC.

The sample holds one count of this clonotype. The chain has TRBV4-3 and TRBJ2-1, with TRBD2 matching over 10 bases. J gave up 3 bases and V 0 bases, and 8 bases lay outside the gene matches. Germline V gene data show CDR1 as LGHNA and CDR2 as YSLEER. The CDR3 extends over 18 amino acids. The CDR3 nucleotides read TGCGCCAGCAGCCAAGACGGGCTAGCGGGGGCCTTCTACAATGAGCAGTTCTTC. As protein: CASSQDGLAGAFYNEQFF.

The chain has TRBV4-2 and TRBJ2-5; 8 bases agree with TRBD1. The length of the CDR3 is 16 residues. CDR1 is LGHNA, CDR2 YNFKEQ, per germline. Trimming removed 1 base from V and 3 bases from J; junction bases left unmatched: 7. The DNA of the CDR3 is TGTGCCAGCAGCCAAGGAACCGGACAGGGCAAAGAGACCCAGTACTTC. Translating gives CASSQGTGQGKETQYF.

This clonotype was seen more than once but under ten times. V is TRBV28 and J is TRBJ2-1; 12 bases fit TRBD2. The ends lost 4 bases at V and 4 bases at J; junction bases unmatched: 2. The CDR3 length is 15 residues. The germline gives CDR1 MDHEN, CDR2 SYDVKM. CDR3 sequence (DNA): TGTGCCAGCAGTTGGACTAGCGGGGCGTACAATGAGCAGTTCTTC. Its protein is CASSWTSGAYNEQFF.

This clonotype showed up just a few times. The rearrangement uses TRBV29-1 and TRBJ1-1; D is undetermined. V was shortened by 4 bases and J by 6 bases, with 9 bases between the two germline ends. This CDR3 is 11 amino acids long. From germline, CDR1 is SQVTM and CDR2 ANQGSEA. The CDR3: CSVVRASEAFF. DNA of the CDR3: TGCAGCGTTGTTAGGGCTTCTGAAGCTTTCTTT.

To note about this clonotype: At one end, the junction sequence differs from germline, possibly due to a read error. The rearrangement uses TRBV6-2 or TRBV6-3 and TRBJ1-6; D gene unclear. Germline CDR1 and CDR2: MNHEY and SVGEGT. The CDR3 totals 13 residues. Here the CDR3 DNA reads TGTGCCAGCAGAGACTACAGAAATTCACCCCCCCACTTT. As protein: CASRDYRNSPPHF.

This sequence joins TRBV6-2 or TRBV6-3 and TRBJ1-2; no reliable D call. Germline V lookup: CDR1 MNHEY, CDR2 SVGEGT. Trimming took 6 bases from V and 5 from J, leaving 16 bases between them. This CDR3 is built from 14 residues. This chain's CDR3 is CASRLTLGTYGYTF. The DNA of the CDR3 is TGTGCCAGCAGGTTAACACTCGGCACTTATGGCTACACCTTC.

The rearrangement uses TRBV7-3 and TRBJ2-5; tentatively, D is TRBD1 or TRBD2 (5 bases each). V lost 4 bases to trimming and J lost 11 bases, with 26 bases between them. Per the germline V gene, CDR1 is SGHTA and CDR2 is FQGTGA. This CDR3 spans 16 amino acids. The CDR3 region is CASSSGGRRSYNEQYF. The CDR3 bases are TGTGCCAGCAGCTCTGGGGGTCGAAGATCCTACAATGAGCAGTACTTC.

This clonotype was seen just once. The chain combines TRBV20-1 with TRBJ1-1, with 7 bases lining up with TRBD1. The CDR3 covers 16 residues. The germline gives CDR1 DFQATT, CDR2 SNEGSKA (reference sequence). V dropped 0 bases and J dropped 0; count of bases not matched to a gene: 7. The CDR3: CSARDRTGYMNTEAFF. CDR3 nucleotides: TGCAGTGCTAGAGACAGGACAGGATACATGAACACTGAAGCTTTCTTT.

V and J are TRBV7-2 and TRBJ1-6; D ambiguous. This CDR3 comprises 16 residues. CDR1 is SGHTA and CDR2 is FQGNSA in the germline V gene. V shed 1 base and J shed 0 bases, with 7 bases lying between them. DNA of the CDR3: TGTGCCAGCAGCTTAGGCGGGGACTCCTATAATTCACCCCTCCACTTT. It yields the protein CASSLGGDSYNSPLHF.

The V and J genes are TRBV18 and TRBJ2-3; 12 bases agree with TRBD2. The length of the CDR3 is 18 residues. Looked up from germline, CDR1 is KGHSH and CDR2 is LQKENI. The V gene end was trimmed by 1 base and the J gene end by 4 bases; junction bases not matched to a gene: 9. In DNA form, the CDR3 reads TGTGCCAGCTCACCACGTCGGGCAGGGACTAGCGGGTCAGATACGCAGTATTTT. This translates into CASSPRRAGTSGSDTQYF.

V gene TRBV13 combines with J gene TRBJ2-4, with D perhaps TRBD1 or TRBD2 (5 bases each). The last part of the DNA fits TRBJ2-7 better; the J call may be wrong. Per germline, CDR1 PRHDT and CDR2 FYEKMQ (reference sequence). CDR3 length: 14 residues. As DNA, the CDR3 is TGTGCCAGCAGCCCCCGCTCTGAGGGGTACGAGCAGTACTTC. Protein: CASSPRSEGYEQYF.

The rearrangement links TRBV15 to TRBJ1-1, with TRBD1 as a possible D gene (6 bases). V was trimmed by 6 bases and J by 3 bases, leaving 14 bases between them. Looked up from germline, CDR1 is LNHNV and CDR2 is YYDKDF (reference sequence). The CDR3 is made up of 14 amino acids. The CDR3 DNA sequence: TGTGCCACCAGAAGGGACACTGATGACACTGAAGCTTTCTTT. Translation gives CATRRDTDDTEAFF.